This T cell receptor (beta chain) was obtained from a study of early T cells in non-severe SARS-CoV-2 infection. Study in general: Sequencing used unsorted whole-blood bulk RNA, so chains lack pairing.

In the library, individual cDNA molecules carried attached unique molecular identifiers. Using its own MiXCR run on the 5' RACE reads, TCRdb lists one record per CDR3 protein. The sample comprises around 20,000 distinct CDR3 sequences, less than 5% of which are singletons, and around 5.2% rests with the top ten. Study-wide results and limits: The study's VDJdb matching favored anti-spike CD8 responses and missed private and CD4 specificities.

As for this clonotype: The antigen is undetermined. This may stem from a read error, because a much larger clone lies one nucleotide away.

Germline-derived CDR1 and CDR2 are SGHNT and YYREEE (reference sequence). The CDR3 spans 15 residues. V gene TRBV5-4 combines with J gene TRBJ2-7, with D possibly TRBD1 on 6 matching bases. The sequence was collected from an adult who was a healthcare worker with PCR-confirmed SARS-CoV-2 infection or an uninfected control (not recorded which). The sequenced sample consisted of whole blood. The CDR3 is CASSWGHRAPYEEYF. The CDR3 DNA sequence: TGTGCCAGCAGCTGGGGCCACAGGGCACCCTACGAGGAGTACTTC. The variable domain in full, with the rest retrieved from reference TRBV5-4 and TRBJ2-7, is ETGVTQSPTHLIKTRGQQVTLRCSSQSGHNTVSWYQQALGQGPQFIFQYYREEENGRGNFPPRFSGLQFPNYSSELNVNALELDDSALYLCASSWGHRAPYEEYFGPGTRLTVT.